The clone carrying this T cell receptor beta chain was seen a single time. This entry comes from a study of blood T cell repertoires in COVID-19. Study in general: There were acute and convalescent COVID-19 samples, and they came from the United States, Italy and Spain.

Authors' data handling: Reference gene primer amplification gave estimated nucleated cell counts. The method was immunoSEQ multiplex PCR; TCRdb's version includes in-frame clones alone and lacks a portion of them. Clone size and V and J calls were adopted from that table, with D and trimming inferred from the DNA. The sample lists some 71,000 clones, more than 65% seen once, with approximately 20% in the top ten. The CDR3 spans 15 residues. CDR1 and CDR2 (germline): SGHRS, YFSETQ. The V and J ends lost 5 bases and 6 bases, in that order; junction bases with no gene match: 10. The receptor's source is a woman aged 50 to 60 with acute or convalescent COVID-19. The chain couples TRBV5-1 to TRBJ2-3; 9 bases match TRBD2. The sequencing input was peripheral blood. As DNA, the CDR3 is TGCGCCAGCAGTCGGGTTAGCGGGAGTGGGGATACGCAGTATTTT. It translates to CASSRVSGSGDTQYF.